The present entry profiles one T cell receptor (beta chain) with its context. The target antigen is unknown. Vbeta (60) and Jbeta (13) primers were used in the PCR. TCRdb keeps only in-frame clones here, not all; method: immunoSEQ multiplex PCR. The profile shows 95,000 to 150,000 clones, around three fifths of them singletons. The CDR3 totals 18 residues. With V trimmed by 2 bases and J by 0 bases, 5 bases remained unmatched. The germline V gene has CDR1 SGHNT and CDR2 YYREEE (reference sequence). The sample is drawn from a study of cytomegalovirus exposure and HLA in healthy donors. Overall study results and limits: Some public TCRs appeared in many individuals, while most sequences were rare.

The receptor comes from a woman in her thirties or forties in good health and CMV-seropositive. This chain uses TRBV5-4 with TRBJ2-6; 10 bases are a match to TRBD2. Sequences were obtained from PBMCs. The CDR3 DNA is TGTGCCAGCAGCTTAGGAGCGGGAGGGCTCTCTGGGGCCAACGTCCTGACTTTC. It is translated as CASSLGAGGLSGANVLTF.